This T cell receptor beta chain derives from a study of blood T cells in healthy people across ages (dated by TCRdb to about 2015). About the full investigation: Template switching captured roughly one uniquely barcoded TCR beta cDNA molecule per two T cells in model experiments. To avoid experimental bias, donors of different ages were randomly spread across the sequencing lanes. The donors were split into four age groups: young (average 16 years), middle-aged (39), aged (around 67) and long-lived (about 82). Age-related changes in TCR beta repertoire diversity were measured in the study by deep sequencing normalized with unique cDNA molecular identifiers. For two donors (one aged 18 to 29 and one aged 80 or older), the study analyzed two additional independent replicas of 1 million unique cDNA reads from the same blood draw.

Trimming accounts for 4 bases at V and 8 bases at J, while the number of junction bases matched to no gene is 4. The germline V gene yields MGHRA for CDR1 and YSYEKL for CDR2. Including cysteine and phenylalanine, the CDR3 has 13 amino acids. The CDR3 DNA has 39 bases and is translated from base 1. In its sample, this clonotype was seen a few times. Its antigen is not yet known. No base qualities exist here, and no much larger clone lies one base off it. The 39 donors, aged about 6 to 100 years, were systemically healthy Caucasian individuals from Russia. About 10 milliliters of peripheral blood were drawn from each donor into EDTA-treated Vacutainer tubes. Ficoll-Paque density-gradient centrifugation was used to isolate PBMCs, with at least 6.5 million obtained per sample. Total RNA was extracted from PBMCs with Trizol reagent, with at least 5 micrograms obtained per sample. The percentages of naive CD45RAhigh/CD27high T cells were determined by flow cytometry on a PBMC aliquot from every donor.

General findings and caveats noted by the study authors: Since profiling was done on bulk unsorted PBMCs, naive and antigen-experienced compartments could not be conclusively compared. As age increased, observed TCR beta diversity per million T cells dropped in a roughly linear way, and a significant reduction was already evident by age 40. Observed TCR beta diversity correlated strongly with the percentage of naive T cells measured by flow cytometry. Because donor CMV infection status was unknown, age-related changes in expanded clonotypes were potentially confounded. Compared with the aged group, the long-lived group had more naive CD4+ T cells, fewer expanded clones and increased TCR diversity, suggesting age selection. Estimates of total diversity from one million sequenced T cells were regarded as lower bounds and underestimates.

The protocol used for the library was 5' RACE. Sequencing used an Illumina HiSeq 2500. A second PCR of about 6 to 12 cycles was performed with a sample-barcoded 5' primer and a J-beta primer mix. A template-switch 5' adaptor carrying 12 random nucleotides introduced a unique molecular identifier onto each TCR beta cDNA molecule. At least 3 million CDR3-containing paired-end reads were obtained from each sample. First-strand cDNA synthesis was performed from all RNA using the Mint cDNA synthesis kit, with priming by a TRBC-specific oligonucleotide. All cDNA was treated with uracil-DNA glycosylase and then went through a first 18-cycle PCR with the universal primers M1SS and BC2_uni_R. Per the original workflow: Normalization of each sample was performed by random selection of 1 million high-quality reads, each carrying a distinct molecular identifier. Reads sharing molecular identifiers were discarded rather than binned into consensus sequences. MiTCR, with a Q25 quality threshold and the strictest error-elimination algorithm, was used for CDR3 identification, clonotype clustering and error correction. A nonparametric unseen species model using Euler transformation provided a lower-bound estimate of total TCR beta diversity. TCRdb trimmed the raw reads at Q25, called clones with MiXCR and kept productive beta chains. Each record represents a unique CDR3 protein, reported with the most common genes and DNA among its rows. TCRdb, not the original authors, processed these V and J calls. The sample table shows 1.5 million to 2 million distinct CDR3 sequences, and under 30% are seen once. The ten largest clones add up to 7.7% of the sample.

Here the chain combines TRBV4-1 and TRBJ2-1, and 8 bases in between align with TRBD2. The TCR sequence derives from a woman in her twenties or thirties in good health. Sequenced material: blood. The CDR3 corresponds to CASSPREGHEQFF. The bases read TGCGCCAGCAGCCCCCGGGAGGGACATGAGCAGTTCTTC.